This entry features one TCR beta chain sequence. Its antigen is currently not known. No base qualities exist here, and no much larger clone lies one base off it. The data are from a study of healthy donors' naive CD4 and CD8 T cells (dated by TCRdb to between 2014 and 2016). Looking at the study overall: Donor selection covered three age groups (20-25, 40-50 and 60-70 years) with several people in each, and the resulting cohort had a mean age of approximately 45 and was half female. For TCR alpha, a new primer set was designed to cover all functional IMGT alpha gene variants, and all other steps followed the beta-chain workflow. Rearranged TCR alpha and beta chains from naive CD4+ and CD8+ T cells were sequenced in the study to test how TCR variation relates to lineage commitment. Peripheral blood mononuclear cells were collected from 20 or so healthy, unrelated individuals. Donors were HLA-typed by sequencing at HLA-A, -B, -C, -DRB1, -DQB1 and -DPB1 using the SBTexcellerator protocol, an ABI3130xl analyzer and SBTengine software.

What the authors observed across the whole study: Because alpha and beta chains were sequenced in bulk and could not be paired, combined chain effects were not evaluated. Possible repertoire bias arising from homeostatic proliferation of naive T cells was not directly addressed. In both chains, CD4+ lineage was associated with a positively charged CDR3 and CD8+ lineage with a negatively charged CDR3. V genes, J genes and CDR3 charge together appeared to explain 10% to 15% of CD4/CD8 propensity variance, in a largely additive manner. Bias between naive CD4+ and CD8+ cells was reportedly observed for most V and J gene segments, consistently across donors and independently of HLA genotype.

The sequencer was a 454 GS FLX Titanium. A previously published linear amplification protocol was used to construct TCR libraries from 400 to 550 ng of total RNA. The sequencing itself ran on the Roche/454 Genome Sequencer using Titanium chemistry. In the authors' own workflow: From roughly five of the healthy donors, a total of approximately 80,000 rearranged TCR alpha transcripts were sequenced. Duplicate transcripts were dropped, and unique TCR clonotypes were identified by the CDR3 junction according to IMGT nomenclature. Logistic regression in R 2.13.0 modeled CD4 versus CD8 status as a function of V and J genes, with adjustment for donor effects and Bonferroni correction for multiple testing. TCRdb's own reprocessing of the public reads used fastp at Q25 and MiXCR and kept productive beta chains. Each entry merges the rows of one CDR3 protein and shows their most common DNA and genes. These V and J calls originate from TCRdb's pipeline instead of the authors' own analysis. Present in this sample are around 180,000 distinct CDR3 sequences, 65% to 75% of which were seen just once. Around 2% of the sample is in the top ten clones.

Cells with a CD4+CD8-CD45RO-CD45RA+ profile were isolated by FACS and defined as naive CD4+ T cells, and those with a CD8+CD4-CD45RA+CD27bright profile were defined as naive CD8+ T cells. Antibodies against CD4 (RPA-T4), CD8 (SK1), CD27 (O323), CD45RA (HI100) and CD45RO (UCHL1) were used for sorting. The CDR3, from cysteine to phenylalanine, totals 14 residues. Of the read, only the CDR3 DNA is kept; its 42 bases are in frame from base 1. Per the germline V gene, ENHRY is the CDR1 and SYGVKD is the CDR2. The V and J ends are trimmed by 4 bases and 5 bases, leaving 14 bases between them. The sequenced sample was naive CD4+ and CD8+ T cells sorted from blood, pooled from several donors. The sample's cell subset or site, from its label and the paper: FACS-sorted naive CD4+ (CD45RO-CD45RA+) and naive CD8+ (CD45RA+CD27bright) T cells. This sequence originates from a pool of human donors in good health; the sample pools cells from several healthy donors. The rearranged chain carries TRBV10-3 and TRBJ1-2; the D gene is not confidently resolved. The CDR3 amino acid sequence is: CAISAAPSGYGYTF. The nucleotide sequence is TGTGCCATCAGTGCCGCCCCTAGCGGGTATGGCTACACCTTC.